One and the same sample provided the 32 T cell receptor beta chains below, sequenced in a study of blood T cells in healthy people across ages (dated by TCRdb to 2013 to 2016). Library preparation was by 5' RACE. A second 7 to 11 cycle PCR used a sample-barcoded 5' primer and a J-beta primer mix. In TCRdb, the public reads were trimmed at Q25 with fastp and aligned with MiXCR, with productive beta chains retained. Each record represents a unique CDR3 protein, reported with the most common genes and DNA among its rows. The sample data list 1.5 million to 2 million distinct CDR3 sequences, and about two fifths of these were observed just once. Jointly, the top ten make up more than 20% of the sample. The sample was blood. These receptor sequences come from a human donor in good health.

The rearrangement links TRBV25-1 to TRBJ1-3; possible D gene TRBD1, 5 bases. V lost 2 bases to trimming and J lost 0 bases, with 11 bases between them. Looked up from germline, CDR1 is MGHDK and CDR2 is SYGVNS. The CDR3 contains 16 residues. The CDR3 region is CASSELGGFSGNTIYF. The CDR3 nucleotides are TGTGCCAGCAGTGAACTGGGGGGATTCTCTGGAAACACCATATATTTT.

This chain joins TRBV20-1 and TRBJ1-5; possible D gene TRBD1, 6 bases. Germline values: CDR1 DFQATT, CDR2 SNEGSKA (reference sequence). V lost 8 bases, J lost 5 bases, and 16 bases lay in between. The CDR3 sequence is 13 residues long. The CDR3 here is CSTAQGLDQPQHF. As DNA, the CDR3 is TGCAGTACTGCTCAGGGGCTGGATCAGCCCCAGCATTTT.

This chain connects TRBV7-9 to TRBJ2-6, with 8 bases matching TRBD1. CDR3 size: 15 residues. After removal of 4 bases from V and 5 bases from J, the junction contained 4 bases not matched to a gene. CDR1 SEHNR and CDR2 FQNEAQ come from the germline V gene (reference sequence). CDR3 in amino acids: CASSSDRGRANVLTF. In DNA, the CDR3 is TGTGCCAGCAGCTCTGACAGGGGTAGGGCCAACGTCCTGACTTTC. The entire variable domain, with the rest obtained from reference TRBV7-9 and TRBJ2-6, is as follows: DTGVSQNPRHKITKRGQNVTFRCDPISEHNRLYWYRQTLGQGPEFLTYFQNEAQLEKSRLLSDRFSAERPKGSFSTLEIQRTEQGDSAMYLCASSSDRGRANVLTFGAGSRLTVL.

This clonotype was counted many times. The chain employs TRBV6-6 and TRBJ2-3; D remains unclear. The CDR3 extends over 12 amino acids. CDR1 and CDR2 from the germline V gene are MNHNY and SVGAGI (reference sequence). V was pared by 0 bases and J by 4 bases, with 2 bases between. The CDR3 bases are TGTGCCAGCAGTTACTCTCCAGATACGCAGTATTTT. It yields the protein CASSYSPDTQYF.

This clonotype was found a few times. The gene calls are TRBV29-1 and TRBJ2-7, with D possibly being TRBD1 (6 bases). CDR1 SQVTM and CDR2 ANQGSEA come from the germline V gene. The CDR3 has 13 residues. Trimming stripped 6 bases from V and 3 bases from J, with 15 bases between. CDR3: CSVADRVGYEQYF. CDR3 coding DNA: TGCAGCGTCGCGGACAGAGTAGGCTACGAGCAGTACTTC.

In regard to this clonotype: The junction does not match germline at one end; this may be a read error. V and J are TRBV5-6 and TRBJ2-4; 7 positions match TRBD2. The J call is in doubt because the DNA end fits TRBJ2-7 better. CDR3 length equals 16 residues. CDR1 is SGHDT and CDR2 is YYEEEE in the germline V gene. The CDR3 here is CTSSWGGPRVFYEQYF. The CDR3, as DNA: TGTACCAGCAGCTGGGGGGGTCCCCGGGTCTTCTACGAGCAGTACTTC.

This clonotype was detected only a few times. The CDR3 sequence: CASSQAWGGPRDEQFF. As DNA, the CDR3 is TGCGCCAGCAGCCAAGCTTGGGGGGGGCCGAGAGATGAGCAGTTCTTC. The chain combines TRBV4-3 with TRBJ2-1, with D perhaps matching TRBD2 (7 bases). V dropped 1 base and J dropped 8 bases, with 18 bases sitting between them. Per the germline V gene, CDR1 is LGHNA and CDR2 is YSLEER. The CDR3 is 16 amino acids.

The gene calls are TRBV29-1 and TRBJ2-4; D perhaps matches TRBD2 (5 bases). There are 13 residues in the CDR3. The V gene lost 5 bases and the J gene lost 0 bases, with 8 bases spanning the gap. The germline gives CDR1 SQVTM, CDR2 ANQGSEA. This CDR3 reads CSVYGLAKNIQYF. CDR3 nucleotide sequence: TGCAGCGTTTATGGACTAGCCAAAAACATTCAGTACTTC.

The rearrangement links TRBV30 to TRBJ2-6; 9 positions agree with TRBD1. CDR1 and CDR2 from the germline V gene are GTSNPN and SVGIG (reference sequence). This CDR3 comprises 18 residues. V gave up 4 bases and J gave up 4 bases; unmatched junction bases: 14. In nucleotides, the CDR3 is TGTGCCTGGATAAAACCGGGACAGGGACCACGGGGGGCCAACGTCCTGACTTTC. Residues: CAWIKPGQGPRGANVLTF.

The rearrangement joins TRBV5-1 to TRBJ2-3, with D perhaps TRBD2 (5 bases). The CDR3 consists of 12 residues. The V end lost 1 base, the J end lost 10 bases, and 10 bases lay between the germline ends. The germline V gene encodes CDR1 SGHRS and CDR2 YFSETQ. CDR3 in amino acids: CASSLMRDAQYF. Here the CDR3 DNA reads TGCGCCAGCAGCTTGATGAGGGATGCGCAGTATTTT.

The rearrangement joins TRBV29-1 to TRBJ2-5; TRBD2 matches at 8 bases. In germline, CDR1 is SQVTM, CDR2 ANQGSEA. After removal of 6 bases from V and 4 bases from J, the junction contained 13 bases not matched to a gene. The CDR3 contains 15 residues. As DNA, the CDR3 is TGCAGCGTCGTCAGAGGCGGGGGGACGGTAGAGACCCAGTACTTC. As protein: CSVVRGGGTVETQYF.

The gene calls are TRBV6-2 or TRBV6-3 and TRBJ1-1; D not resolved. Germline lookup yields CDR1 MNHEY and CDR2 SVGEGT. The CDR3 totals 14 residues. The V and J ends lost 5 bases and 2 bases respectively, with 12 bases between them. The CDR3 region has the DNA TGTGCCAGCAGTCTGTCGGACGCCAACACTGAAGCTTTCTTT. Protein: CASSLSDANTEAFF.

This rearrangement joins TRBV5-1 to TRBJ2-1; D is perhaps TRBD2 (6 bases). Germline CDR1 reads SGHRS; CDR2 reads YFSETQ. There are 15 residues in the CDR3. Trimming removed 2 bases at V and 10 bases at J, with 19 bases between. The CDR3 region is CASSFSGSSSYEQFF. The CDR3 nucleotides are TGCGCCAGCAGCTTCAGCGGGTCGAGCTCCTACGAGCAGTTCTTC.

The rearrangement joins TRBV20-1 to TRBJ2-7; 9 bases line up with TRBD1. After removal of 3 bases from V and 3 bases from J, the junction contained 6 bases not matched to a gene. CDR1 and CDR2 (germline): DFQATT, SNEGSKA (reference sequence). This CDR3 has 14 residues. CDR3 sequence (DNA): TGCAGTGCTAGGGAAGGGACAGGGATCTACGAGCAGTACTTC. Amino acids: CSAREGTGIYEQYF.

The CDR3 region has the DNA TGTGCCAGTAGGGACAGGGGCGCGAGTGAAAAACTGTTTTTT. Amino acids: CASRDRGASEKLFF. The chain combines TRBV19 with TRBJ1-4; 9 positions match TRBD1. The germline CDR1 and CDR2 sequences are LNHDA and SQIVND (reference sequence). V was pared by 6 bases and J by 7 bases, with 6 bases of the junction left unmatched. The CDR3 has 14 amino acids.

This clonotype appeared many times. The V and J genes are TRBV20-1 and TRBJ2-5; 8 bases fit TRBD2. Germline CDR1 and CDR2: DFQATT and SNEGSKA (reference sequence). The CDR3 loop spans 13 amino acids. V shed 5 bases, J shed 2 bases, and the junction held 4 bases outside the gene matches. This CDR3 reads CSALIAGQETQYF. The CDR3 DNA sequence: TGCAGTGCTTTAATAGCGGGGCAAGAGACCCAGTACTTC.

This chain joins TRBV2 and TRBJ2-7, with 7 bases lining up with TRBD1. Per the germline V gene, CDR1 is SNHLY and CDR2 is FYNNEI. The CDR3 is 13 amino acids. With V trimmed by 7 bases and J by 3 bases, 6 bases remained unmatched. In nucleotides, the CDR3 is TGTGCCAGCAACAGGGGTAAGGGCTACGAGCAGTACTTC. Encoded protein: CASNRGKGYEQYF.

The chain uses TRBV6-1 and TRBJ2-7; D is perhaps TRBD1 or TRBD2 (5 bases each). Germline values: CDR1 MNHNS, CDR2 SASEGT. This CDR3 has 14 residues. Trimming shortened V by 6 bases and J by 3 bases, and 15 bases separated the two germline ends. CDR3 region: CASREPGPNYEQYF. The CDR3 DNA reads as TGTGCCAGCAGGGAACCGGGACCCAACTACGAGCAGTACTTC.

This chain links TRBV21-1 with TRBJ2-1; the table's D call, TRBD2, has no DNA check behind it. TRBV21-1 is annotated as a pseudogene. The CDR3 consists of 15 residues. The CDR3, as DNA: TGTGCCAGCAGCCCAGAGAGGAAAGGCCCCAATGAGCAGTTCTTC. Translating gives CASSPERKGPNEQFF.

V is TRBV9 and J is TRBJ1-2, with D unclear. Trimming left V 0 bases short and J 0 bases short, with 12 bases between. CDR1 is SGDLS and CDR2 is YYNGEE in the germline V gene. The CDR3 has 16 residues. CDR3 DNA: TGTGCCAGCAGCGTAGCGAGCGCATCTACTAACTATGGCTACACCTTC. Protein: CASSVASASTNYGYTF.

This clonotype occurred a few times. Written as DNA, the CDR3 is TGTGCCAGCAGCGAGATGACAGGGTACGGCTACACCTTC. This gives the protein CASSEMTGYGYTF. V is TRBV7-2 and J is TRBJ1-2, with 7 bases fitting TRBD1. Germline CDR1 is SGHTA and CDR2 is FQGNSA. The CDR3 has 13 amino acids. V gave up 5 bases and J gave up 8 bases; unmatched junction bases: 8.

This clonotype was detected many times. This chain's CDR3 is CASSYSIGDYGYTF. As DNA, the CDR3 is TGTGCCAGCAGTTACTCGATTGGTGACTATGGCTACACCTTC. The chain uses TRBV6-5 and TRBJ1-2, with D unresolved. This CDR3 region has 14 residues. V shed 0 bases and J shed 3 bases, with 8 bases lying between them. Per germline, CDR1 MNHEY and CDR2 SVGAGI.

V is TRBV5-1 and J is TRBJ2-3; D gene uncertain. CDR1 is SGHRS and CDR2 is YFSETQ in the germline V gene. V lost 3 bases and J 2 bases, leaving 13 bases between the germline ends. This CDR3 contains 15 residues. The CDR3 DNA follows: TGCGCCAGCAGCTCCCCTTCTGTAACCACAGATACGCAGTATTTT. Its translation: CASSSPSVTTDTQYF. The full variable domain, its missing parts supplied by reference TRBV5-1 and TRBJ2-3, is KAGVTQTPRYLIKTRGQQVTLSCSPISGHRSVSWYQQTPGQGLQFLFEYFSETQRNKGNFPGRFSGRQFSNSRSEMNVSTLELGDSALYLCASSSPSVTTDTQYFGPGTRLTVL.

The gene calls are TRBV12-3 or TRBV12-4 and TRBJ2-1, with D perhaps matching TRBD1 or TRBD2 (5 bases each). The V end lost 5 bases, the J end lost 5 bases, and 13 bases lay between the germline ends. This CDR3 has 14 amino acids. CDR3 bases: TGTGCCAGCAGTCTCCGGGACCTCAACAATGAGCAGTTCTTC. Its translation: CASSLRDLNNEQFF.

This clonotype was recorded at least ten times. The chain has TRBV7-9 and TRBJ2-1; the D gene is possibly TRBD2 (6 bases). V was pared by 4 bases and J by 1 base, with 11 bases between. From germline, CDR1 is SEHNR and CDR2 FQNEAQ (reference sequence). CDR3 length: 15 residues. As DNA, the CDR3 is TGTGCCAGCAGCTGGGGGGTCTCTTCCTACAATGAGCAGTTCTTC. Residues: CASSWGVSSYNEQFF.

The rearrangement uses TRBV5-1 and TRBJ1-2; TRBD1 might be the D (5 bases). The ends were cut back, 0 bases at V and 5 bases at J, with 17 bases in the middle. Germline loops: CDR1 SGHRS, CDR2 YFSETQ. The CDR3 has 16 residues. As DNA, the CDR3 is TGCGCCAGCAGCTTGGGGGCCCTACAGGACTCTTATGGCTACACCTTC. This gives the protein CASSLGALQDSYGYTF.

The chain couples TRBV29-1 to TRBJ1-1; no clear D. This CDR3 spans 13 amino acids. CDR1 SQVTM and CDR2 ANQGSEA come from the germline V gene. The V end was cut by 6 bases, the J end by 1 base, with 12 bases between. CDR3 amino acids: CSVTRQTNTEAFF. The CDR3 DNA sequence: TGCAGCGTCACTAGGCAGACGAACACTGAAGCTTTCTTT.

In this sample, this clonotype turned up a few times. V gene TRBV12-3 or TRBV12-4 combines with J gene TRBJ1-2, with D uncertain. Trimming shortened V by 6 bases and J by 8 bases, and 16 bases separated the two germline ends. CDR3 size: 13 residues. CDR3 protein: CASSRELAVGYTF. In DNA form, the CDR3 reads TGTGCCAGCAGCCGCGAGTTGGCGGTAGGCTACACCTTC.

The rearrangement uses TRBV4-3 and TRBJ2-5, with D possibly called TRBD1 or TRBD2 (5 bases each). CDR1 and CDR2 (germline): LGHNA, YSLEER. The CDR3 runs 18 residues. The V end was cut by 1 base, the J end by 2 bases, with 20 bases between. The CDR3 DNA reads as TGCGCCAGCAGCCAAGGGACACGGGACCTAGAGGGGCAAGAGACCCAGTACTTC. This translates into CASSQGTRDLEGQETQYF.

This clonotype was observed a handful of times. The CDR3 DNA reads as TGTGCCAGCAGCCCGACTCCTGACAGGGGCTATGGCTACACCTTC. Amino acid sequence: CASSPTPDRGYGYTF. This chain joins TRBV3-1 and TRBJ1-2; 8 nucleotides agree with TRBD1. The CDR3 has 15 residues. The V gene end was trimmed by 4 bases and the J gene end by 4 bases; junction bases not matched to a gene: 8. The germline CDR1 and CDR2 sequences are LGHDT and YNNKEL (reference sequence).

The chain uses TRBV4-3 and TRBJ1-2, with TRBD1 matching 8 bases. V gave up 2 bases and J gave up 4 bases; unmatched junction bases: 9. The CDR3 spans 16 residues. Germline CDR1 is LGHNA and CDR2 is YSLEER. CDR3 sequence: CASSQFPGTGGYGYTF. CDR3 coding DNA: TGCGCCAGCAGCCAATTTCCCGGCACAGGGGGCTATGGCTACACCTTC.

This chain uses TRBV15 with TRBJ2-1, with TRBD2 identical over 8 bases. Trimming removed 5 bases from V and 6 bases from J; junction bases left unmatched: 12. The CDR3 loop spans 16 amino acids. Per germline, CDR1 LNHNV and CDR2 YYDKDF (reference sequence). The CDR3 DNA is TGTGCCACCAGCGGAGGACTAGCAACGGGGCTCAATGAGCAGTTCTTC. It codes for CATSGGLATGLNEQFF. Full variable domain (missing parts from reference TRBV15 and TRBJ2-1): DAMVIQNPRYQVTQFGKPVTLSCSQTLNHNVMYWYQQKSSQAPKLLFHYYDKDFNNEADTPDNFQSRRPNTSFCFLDIRSPGLGDTAMYLCATSGGLATGLNEQFFGPGTRLTVL.